These 11 T cell receptor beta chains came from one sample sequenced in a study of esophageal squamous cell carcinoma under preoperative chemotherapy. TCRdb fed the PCR reads into MiXCR, producing one record per CDR3 protein. The sample holds about 20,000 distinct CDR3 sequences, 40% to 55% seen once. Time point here: after preoperative PTX-NDP chemotherapy. This specimen was collected from a patient given preoperative chemotherapy. These receptors all stem from a human donor with esophageal squamous cell carcinoma. The donor label of this sample is uncertain.

This clonotype was seen only a few times. The chain employs TRBV7-9 and TRBJ2-5, with 7 bases lining up with TRBD2. Germline lookup yields CDR1 SEHNR and CDR2 FQNEAQ (reference sequence). This CDR3 is 14 amino acids long. V shed 5 bases and J 3 bases; nucleotides not matched to a gene: 6. The CDR3 coding sequence is TGTGCCAGCAGCCCGTCCGGGACTAAAGAGACCCAGTACTTC. This encodes CASSPSGTKETQYF.

A word on this clonotype: The junction does not match germline at one end; this may be a read error. The gene calls are TRBV12-3 or TRBV12-4 and TRBJ2-5; possibly TRBD2 for D (6 bases). The CDR3 is made up of 15 amino acids. The CDR3 coding sequence is TGTGCCGGGGGGTTCGGGGAGCGCGTCCTAGAGACCCAGTACTTT. Translated, it gives CAGGFGERVLETQYF.

Concerning this clonotype: In this CDR3 the conserved last residue, phenylalanine or tryptophan, is missing, so a read error is likely. The CDR3 loop is CASSLAHRGSEQYL. The DNA for the CDR3 is TGTGCCAGCAGCTTAGCCCACCGGGGTTCCGAGCAGTACTTA. The chain employs TRBV7-2 and TRBJ2-7; maybe TRBD2 (5 bases). CDR3 length equals 14 residues. The germline V gene encodes CDR1 SGHTA and CDR2 FQGNSA. The germline V and J ends were trimmed by 0 bases and 6 bases, with 12 bases remaining between them.

The chain employs TRBV7-2 and TRBJ2-1, with TRBD1 identical over 8 bases. The CDR3 covers 16 residues. The germline gives CDR1 SGHTA, CDR2 FQGNSA. Trimming cost V 5 bases and J 0 bases; bases outside gene matches: 6. CDR3 bases: TGTGCCAGCAGCCCTCAGGGGGCTTACTCCTACAATGAGCAGTTCTTC. It encodes CASSPQGAYSYNEQFF.

The V gene is TRBV24-1, the J gene TRBJ2-4; possibly TRBD2 for D (6 bases). From germline, CDR1 is KGHDR and CDR2 SFDVKD. The ends were cut back, 4 bases at V and 12 bases at J, with 27 bases in the middle. There are 17 residues in the CDR3. In DNA, the CDR3 is TGTGCCACCAGTGAGGGCGCCGGGGGAGGAACCAAAAAGACTCAGTACTTC. Residues: CATSEGAGGGTKKTQYF.

By share, this clonotype ranks as medium-sized. The genes are TRBV7-3 and TRBJ2-2, with TRBD2 matching over 12 bases. Germline CDR1 and CDR2: SGHTA and FQGTGA. The CDR3 runs 16 residues. J lost 5 bases, V lost 5 bases, and 6 bases had no gene match. The CDR3 loop reads CASSPRTSGMTGELFF. As DNA, the CDR3 is TGTGCCAGCAGCCCAAGGACTAGCGGGATGACCGGGGAGCTGTTTTTT.

At least ten counts were recorded for this clonotype. Here the CDR3 reads CASSPTGQNYEQYF. The CDR3 DNA sequence: TGTGCCAGCAGCCCGACGGGTCAAAACTACGAGCAGTACTTC. The gene calls are TRBV7-2 and TRBJ2-5, with unresolved D. The DNA end is a closer match to TRBJ2-7, so the J assignment may be wrong. This CDR3 comprises 14 residues. Germline CDR1 and CDR2: SGHTA and FQGNSA.

This clonotype was counted ten times or more. A much bigger clone sits one base away, suggesting this may be a read error. V usage is TRBV7-3 and J usage is TRBJ2-1, with D hard to call. The better agreement between TRBJ2-7 and the DNA end casts doubt on the J call. Germline V gene lookup returns CDR1 SGHTA and CDR2 FQGTGA. This CDR3 region has 17 residues. The DNA of the CDR3 is TGTGCCAGCAGCTTAGGCTCGGGTCAATCCCTCCTCAATGAGCAGTACTTC. The encoded protein is CASSLGSGQSLLNEQYF.

This clonotype was counted a single time. This chain uses TRBV6-1 with TRBJ1-2; 10 bases match TRBD1. The CDR3 runs 15 residues. The trim removed 7 bases at V and 1 base at J, leaving 6 bases unmatched. The germline gives CDR1 MNHNS, CDR2 SASEGT. DNA for the CDR3: TGTGCCAGCATTCGGGGGACAGGGGTTAACTATGGCTACACCTTC. This translates into CASIRGTGVNYGYTF.

Points on this clonotype: A read error may produce the germline difference seen at one junction end. The genes are TRBV6-5 and TRBJ2-2, with unresolved D. Per germline, CDR1 MNHEY and CDR2 SVGAGI. The CDR3 has 15 amino acids. CDR3 loop: CARSYSDVSTGELFF. DNA of the CDR3: TGTGCCAGGAGTTACTCGGACGTGAGCACCGGGGAGCTGTTTTTT.

This clonotype was recorded a few times. The chain has TRBV18 and TRBJ2-7; the D call may be TRBD1 or TRBD2 (7 bases each). The CDR3 runs 15 residues. Germline assignment: CDR1 KGHSH and CDR2 LQKENI. V lost 2 bases, J lost 1 base, and 12 bases lay in between. This CDR3 reads CASSPTGEGSYEQYF. In nucleotides, the CDR3 is TGTGCCAGCTCACCAACAGGGGAGGGTTCCTACGAGCAGTACTTC.